This TCR beta chain was retrieved from a study of T-cell memory formation after mild COVID-19. Germline V gives CDR1 LGHDT, CDR2 YNNKEL (reference sequence). The CDR3 sequence is 16 residues long. Trimming took 1 base from V and 2 from J, leaving 12 bases between them. TCRdb passed the 5' RACE reads through MiXCR, listing each CDR3 protein once. The sample carries 350,000 or so distinct CDR3 sequences, approximately 12% recorded once. Study observations and caveats: Cross-reactive memory appears to have joined, as suggested by some responding clones showing up in pre-infection memory. Those CD4+ clones that contracted were mainly in CM and EM (CD8+ ones in EMRA).

Turning to this clonotype: Its specificity is unknown.

The chain has TRBV3-1 and TRBJ1-5; D is perhaps TRBD1 (5 bases). The receptor's source is a man younger than 30 who had mild COVID-19 (a few samples of this study predate the infection). Cell type and time point are not known. Sequencing input: PBMCs or a T cell subset sorted from them (not recorded which). For the CDR3, the DNA is TGTGCCAGCAGCCAAGGACAGCCCTGGGGCAATCAGCCCCAGCATTTT. Protein product: CASSQGQPWGNQPQHF.